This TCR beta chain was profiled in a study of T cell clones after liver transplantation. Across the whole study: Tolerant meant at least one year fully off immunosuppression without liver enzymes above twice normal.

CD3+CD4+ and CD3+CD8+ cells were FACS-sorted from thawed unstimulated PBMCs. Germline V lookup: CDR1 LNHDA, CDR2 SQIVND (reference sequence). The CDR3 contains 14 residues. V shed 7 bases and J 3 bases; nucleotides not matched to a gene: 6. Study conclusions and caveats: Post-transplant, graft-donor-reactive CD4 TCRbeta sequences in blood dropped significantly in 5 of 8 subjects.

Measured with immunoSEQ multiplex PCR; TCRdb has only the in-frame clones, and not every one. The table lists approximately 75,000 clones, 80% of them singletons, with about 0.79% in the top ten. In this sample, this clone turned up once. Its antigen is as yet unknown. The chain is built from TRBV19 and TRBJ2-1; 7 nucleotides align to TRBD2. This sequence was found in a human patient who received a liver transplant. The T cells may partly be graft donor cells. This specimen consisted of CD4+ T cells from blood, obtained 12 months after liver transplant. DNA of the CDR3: TGTGCCAGTATAGGCGGGAGAGGCTACAATGAGCAGTTCTTC. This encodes CASIGGRGYNEQFF.